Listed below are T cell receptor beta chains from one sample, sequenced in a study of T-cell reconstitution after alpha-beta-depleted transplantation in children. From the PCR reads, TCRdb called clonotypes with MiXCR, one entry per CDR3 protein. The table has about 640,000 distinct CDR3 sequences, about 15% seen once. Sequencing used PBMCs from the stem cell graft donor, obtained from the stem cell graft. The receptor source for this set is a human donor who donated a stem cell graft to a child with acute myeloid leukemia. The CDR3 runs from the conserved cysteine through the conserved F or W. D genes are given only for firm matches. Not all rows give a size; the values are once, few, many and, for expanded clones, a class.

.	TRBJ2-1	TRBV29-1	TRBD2	CSVGRDGGDNEQFF	TGCAGCGTTGGTCGCGACGGGGGGGACAATGAGCAGTTCTTC
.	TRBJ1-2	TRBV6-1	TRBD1	CASSDTGRQGNYGYTF	TGTGCCAGCAGTGACACCGGACGACAGGGGAACTATGGCTACACCTTC
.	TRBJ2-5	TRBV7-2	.	CASSFGSRRGETQYF	TGTGCCAGCAGCTTCGGCTCAAGACGGGGAGAGACCCAGTACTTC
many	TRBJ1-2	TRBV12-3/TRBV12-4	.	CASSLARTENYGYTF	TGTGCCAGCAGTTTAGCCCGGACAGAGAACTATGGCTACACCTTC
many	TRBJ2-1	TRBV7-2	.	CASSSLKDWGSYNEQFF	TGTGCCAGCAGCTCCTTGAAGGACTGGGGCTCCTACAATGAGCAGTTCTTC
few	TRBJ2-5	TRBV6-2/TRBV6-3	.	CASRVRYQETQYF	TGTGCCAGCAGGGTTAGGTACCAAGAGACCCAGTACTTC
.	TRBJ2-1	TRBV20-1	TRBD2	CSARDVSGALFNEQFF	TGCAGTGCTAGGGACGTTAGCGGGGCCCTTTTCAATGAGCAGTTCTTC
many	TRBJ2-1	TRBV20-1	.	CSAALWARENNEQFF	TGCAGTGCTGCTCTGTGGGCGAGGGAAAACAATGAGCAGTTCTTC
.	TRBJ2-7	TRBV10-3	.	CAISESAFWQDQYEQYF	TGTGCCATCAGTGAGTCGGCTTTCTGGCAGGACCAATACGAGCAGTACTTC
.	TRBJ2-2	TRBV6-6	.	CAIGRSNTGELFF	TGTGCCATCGGGCGTTCGAACACCGGGGAGCTGTTTTTT
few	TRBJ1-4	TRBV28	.	CASSLTKTNEKLFF	TGTGCCAGCAGTTTGACAAAAACTAATGAAAAACTGTTTTTT
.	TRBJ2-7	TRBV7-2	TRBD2	CASSREGRRATYEQYF	TGTGCCAGCAGCCGGGAGGGTAGGCGGGCTACCTACGAGCAGTACTTC
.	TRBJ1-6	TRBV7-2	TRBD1	CASSLPMYRGSNSPLHF	TGTGCCAGCAGCTTACCGATGTACAGGGGGAGTAATTCACCCCTCCACTTT
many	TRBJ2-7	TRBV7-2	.	CASRRTPFSYEQYF	TGTGCCAGCAGGCGGACGCCGTTCTCCTACGAGCAGTACTTC
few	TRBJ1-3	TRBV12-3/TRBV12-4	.	CASTYPGTGYSGNTIYF	TGTGCCAGCACCTATCCCGGTACAGGGTATTCTGGAAACACCATATATTTT
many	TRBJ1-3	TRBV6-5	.	CASSNRGAGNTIYF	TGTGCCAGCAGTAACAGAGGGGCTGGAAACACCATATATTTT
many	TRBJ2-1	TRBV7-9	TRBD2	CASSSPGLGAYNEQFF	TGTGCCAGCAGTTCCCCCGGACTAGGCGCCTACAATGAGCAGTTCTTC
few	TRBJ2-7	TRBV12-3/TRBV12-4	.	CASQQGISYEQYF	TGTGCCAGCCAGCAGGGAATCTCCTACGAGCAGTACTTC
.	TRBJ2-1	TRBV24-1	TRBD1	CATSDFGTGSLYNEQFF	TGTGCCACCAGTGACTTTGGGACAGGTTCCCTCTACAATGAGCAGTTCTTC
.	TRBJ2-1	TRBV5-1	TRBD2	CASRRLAGAPSSYNEQFF	TGCGCCAGCAGACGACTAGCGGGGGCCCCAAGCTCCTACAATGAGCAGTTCTTC
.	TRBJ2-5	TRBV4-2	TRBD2	CASSQTSSGGGMETQYF	TGTGCCAGCAGCCAAACTTCTAGCGGGGGGGGTATGGAGACCCAGTACTTC
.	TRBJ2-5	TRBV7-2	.	CASSLALDIRQETRYF	TGTGCCAGCAGCTTAGCGCTTGACATTAGGCAAGAGACCCGGTACTTC
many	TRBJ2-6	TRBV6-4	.	CATAPGTGANVLTF	TGTGCCACCGCTCCAGGGACTGGGGCCAACGTCCTGACTTTC
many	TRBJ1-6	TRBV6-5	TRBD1	CASSSDRANSPLHF	TGTGCCAGCAGTTCGGACAGGGCAAATTCACCCCTCCACTTT
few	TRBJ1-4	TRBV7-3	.	CASSQTNGEKLFF	TGTGCCAGCAGCCAAACGAACGGAGAAAAACTGTTTTTT